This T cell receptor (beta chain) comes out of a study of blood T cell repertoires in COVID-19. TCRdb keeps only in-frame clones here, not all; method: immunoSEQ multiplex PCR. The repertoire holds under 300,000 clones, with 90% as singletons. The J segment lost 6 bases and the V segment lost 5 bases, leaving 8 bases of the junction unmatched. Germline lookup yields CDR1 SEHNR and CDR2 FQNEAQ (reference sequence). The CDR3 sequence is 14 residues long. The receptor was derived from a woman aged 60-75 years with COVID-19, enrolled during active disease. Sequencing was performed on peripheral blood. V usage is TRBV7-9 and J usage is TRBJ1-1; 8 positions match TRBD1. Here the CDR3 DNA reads TGTGCCAGCAGCATCAATGCACAGGGGGCTGAAGCTTTCTTT. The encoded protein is CASSINAQGAEAFF. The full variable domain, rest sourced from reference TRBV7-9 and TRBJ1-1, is DTGVSQNPRHKITKRGQNVTFRCDPISEHNRLYWYRQTLGQGPEFLTYFQNEAQLEKSRLLSDRFSAERPKGSFSTLEIQRTEQGDSAMYLCASSINAQGAEAFFGQGTRLTVV.